Shown below are 28 T cell receptor beta chains from a single sample sequenced in a study of coeliac disease (dated by TCRdb to the early 2020s). Antigen specificity for these receptors is unknown. Overall results and qualifications from the work: Lower clonality than in controls was observed in the TRB and TRG repertoires of active coeliac intraepithelial and lamina propria samples, suggesting that diverse T cells were recruited.

Libraries came from the immunoSEQ multiplex PCR assay. TCRdb's version of the immuneACCESS table is confined to in-frame rearrangements and falls short of the full clone set. An unresolved V gene accounts for under half of the shortfall where checked; the remainder is of unknown origin. Here the sample has 3,500 to 4,500 clones; about 70% occur a single time. Around 15% of the sample rests with the top ten. Sequences were obtained from intraepithelial lymphocytes from the gut. The cell subset or site label corresponds to: intraepithelial cell (IEC) fraction of small intestinal biopsy. These receptors all stem from a woman aged 18-35 years with active celiac disease.

This clone turned up a few times. The chain joins TRBV19 to TRBJ1-5, with a tentative D call TRBD1 (6 bases). The CDR3 covers 15 residues. The ends were cut back, 7 bases at V and 7 bases at J, with 20 bases in the middle. CDR1 and CDR2 (germline): LNHDA, SQIVND (reference sequence). For the CDR3, the DNA is TGTGCCAGTACCTTCAAACAGGGATCTTGGCAGCCCCAGCATTTT. Protein product: CASTFKQGSWQPQHF. The full variable domain, rest sourced from reference TRBV19 and TRBJ1-5, is DGGITQSPKYLFRKEGQNVTLSCEQNLNHDAMYWYRQDPGQGLRLIYYSQIVNDFQKGDIAEGYSVSREKKESFPLTVTSAQKNPTAFYLCASTFKQGSWQPQHFGDGTRLSIL.

The chain links TRBV5-1 to TRBJ1-5; D is possibly TRBD1 (6 bases). This CDR3 region has 15 residues. Germline V CDR1 and CDR2: SGHRS, YFSETQ. V lost 2 bases to trimming and J lost 0 bases, with 9 bases between them. CDR3 DNA: TGCGCCAGCAGCTTACAGGGAAATAGCAATCAGCCCCAGCATTTT. The encoded protein is CASSLQGNSNQPQHF. The variable domain in full, completed from reference TRBV5-1 and TRBJ1-5, reads KAGVTQTPRYLIKTRGQQVTLSCSPISGHRSVSWYQQTPGQGLQFLFEYFSETQRNKGNFPGRFSGRQFSNSRSEMNVSTLELGDSALYLCASSLQGNSNQPQHFGDGTRLSIL.

Worth noting for this clone: This sample also contains other DNA sequences that code for the same CDR3. V and J are TRBV2 and TRBJ1-5, with D perhaps TRBD1 (5 bases). V lost 4 bases and J 3 bases, leaving 10 bases between the germline ends. CDR3 length equals 14 residues. Per the germline V gene, CDR1 is SNHLY and CDR2 is FYNNEI. The CDR3, as DNA: TGTGCCAGCAGTGTGGACACCGACAATCAGCCCCAGCATTTT. Translated, it gives CASSVDTDNQPQHF.

This chain uses TRBV13 with TRBJ1-1, with D perhaps matching TRBD1 (5 bases). The CDR3 runs to 12 residues. Germline CDR1 reads PRHDT; CDR2 reads FYEKMQ (reference sequence). Trimming took 0 bases from V and 8 from J, leaving 7 bases between them. The CDR3 spells CASSLGGGEAFF. The DNA for the CDR3 is TGTGCCAGCAGCTTAGGGGGGGGAGAAGCTTTCTTT.

The chain has TRBV29-1 and TRBJ2-5; TRBD1 aligns across 9 bases. CDR1 is SQVTM and CDR2 is ANQGSEA in the germline V gene. V was clipped by 5 bases and J by 3 bases; unmatched bases: 1. The CDR3 has 12 residues. CDR3 bases: TGCAGCGTTAGGACAGGGGAAGAGACCCAGTACTTC. Encoded protein: CSVRTGEETQYF.

For this clone: The junction departs from the called germline gene at one end, perhaps through a read error. The rearrangement links TRBV10-3 to TRBJ2-1; 12 positions agree with TRBD2. The germline CDR1 and CDR2 sequences are ENHRY and SYGVKD. CDR3 length: 16 amino acids. The CDR3 loop is CAISEGKELAGGPGVF. The CDR3 DNA follows: TGTGCCATCAGTGAGGGGAAAGAACTAGCGGGGGGCCCTGGGGTCTTC.

The chain couples TRBV9 to TRBJ2-2; a possible D gene is TRBD2 (5 bases). The germline V and J ends were trimmed by 0 bases and 4 bases, with 7 bases remaining between them. Germline loops: CDR1 SGDLS, CDR2 YYNGEE. The CDR3 consists of 14 residues. The CDR3 spells CASSVAAGTGELFF. CDR3 DNA: TGTGCCAGCAGCGTAGCGGCGGGCACCGGGGAGCTGTTTTTT.

The J gene is TRBJ1-3, the V gene TRBV4-2, with D possibly being TRBD1 (5 bases). The V end lost 2 bases, the J end lost 4 bases, and 18 bases lay between the germline ends. CDR3 length: 17 residues. Germline values: CDR1 LGHNA, CDR2 YNFKEQ. The CDR3 here is CASSQTTGRRGGNTIYF. For the CDR3, the DNA is TGTGCCAGCAGCCAAACCACAGGACGGCGGGGAGGAAACACCATATATTTT.

The chain carries TRBV28 and TRBJ2-3; D call uncertain. CDR3 length equals 14 residues. Deletions cut 1 base from V and 2 bases from J, with 7 bases between. Germline CDR1 MDHEN, CDR2 SYDVKM. CDR3 amino acids: CASSLSLDTDTQYF. CDR3 bases: TGTGCCAGCAGTTTATCCCTAGACACAGATACGCAGTATTTT.

This clone was counted a few times. CDR3 bases: TGTGCCAGCAGCTTAGAATGGCAGAATGGCTACACCTTC. It is translated as CASSLEWQNGYTF. The chain uses TRBV7-8 and TRBJ1-2; D gene ambiguous. Germline lookup yields CDR1 SGHVS and CDR2 FQNEAQ. V was shortened by 1 base and J by 6 bases, with 9 bases between the two germline ends. CDR3 length: 13 amino acids.

The V call is TRBV2, the J call TRBJ1-2; D is possibly TRBD1 (6 bases). V was trimmed by 6 bases and J by 4 bases, leaving 15 bases between them. The CDR3 has 14 amino acids. Germline CDR1 is SNHLY and CDR2 is FYNNEI. The CDR3 region has the DNA TGTGCCAGCAGGCCAGGGGCCTCACCCTATGGCTACACCTTC. Translation gives CASRPGASPYGYTF.

In the case of this clone: Likely a read error: the CDR3 ends without its conserved phenylalanine or tryptophan. The CDR3 region is CASSWGTPGIGEAFL. CDR3 bases: TGCGCCAGCAGCTGGGGGACACCGGGGATTGGTGAAGCTTTCCTT. The chain couples TRBV5-1 to TRBJ1-1, with a tentative D call TRBD1 (6 bases). V shed 3 bases and J shed 7 bases, with 19 bases lying between them. CDR1 and CDR2 from the germline V gene are SGHRS and YFSETQ. CDR3 length: 15 residues.

The chain couples TRBV5-1 to TRBJ2-1; 9 bases are shared with TRBD2. The CDR3 sequence is 18 residues long. V was clipped by 1 base and J by 0 bases; unmatched bases: 8. The germline gives CDR1 SGHRS, CDR2 YFSETQ. Here the CDR3 reads CASSLRSGGPSSYNEQFF. The CDR3 DNA follows: TGCGCCAGCAGCTTGCGTAGCGGGGGCCCGAGCTCCTACAATGAGCAGTTCTTC.

The chain combines TRBV5-4 with TRBJ2-2; perhaps TRBD2 as D (6 bases). The CDR3 totals 15 residues. V was pared by 3 bases and J by 6 bases, with 15 bases between. The V gene's germline CDR1 is SGHNT and CDR2 YYREEE (reference sequence). DNA for the CDR3: TGTGCCAGCAGCTGGGGAGCTGGGGAGGCCGGGGAGCTGTTTTTT. As protein: CASSWGAGEAGELFF.

Concerning this clone: This sample also contains other DNA sequences that code for the same CDR3. V is TRBV2 and J is TRBJ2-1, with 10 positions matching TRBD1. Germline V gene sequence: CDR1 SNHLY, CDR2 FYNNEI. The CDR3 consists of 12 residues. The V gene end was trimmed by 8 bases and the J gene end by 6 bases; junction bases not matched to a gene: 1. The CDR3 DNA reads as TGTGCCAGCGGGGACAGGGGCAATGAGCAGTTCTTC. Its translation: CASGDRGNEQFF.

The chain carries TRBV19 and TRBJ1-5; the D gene is possibly TRBD1 (6 bases). Germline V gene data show CDR1 as LNHDA and CDR2 as SQIVND (reference sequence). V lost 5 bases, J lost 1 base, and 12 bases lay in between. This CDR3 spans 15 amino acids. The CDR3 bases are TGTGCCAGTAGTTGGGTAAGGGGGAGCAATCAGCCCCAGCATTTT. This translates into CASSWVRGSNQPQHF.

This clone is large within its sample. The V call is TRBV5-6, the J call TRBJ1-1; D may be TRBD1 (5 bases). Trimming removed 4 bases from V and 6 bases from J, with 16 bases in between. CDR3 size: 14 residues. Looked up from germline, CDR1 is SGHDT and CDR2 is YYEEEE. CDR3 protein: CASSRGPAGPEAFF. The DNA of the CDR3 is TGTGCCAGCAGCAGAGGCCCAGCAGGGCCTGAAGCTTTCTTT.

This chain connects TRBV5-1 to TRBJ2-7, with D possibly matching TRBD1 (8 bases). Germline V gene lookup returns CDR1 SGHRS and CDR2 YFSETQ. Trimming pared 0 bases from V and 9 bases from J, leaving 25 bases between. This CDR3 spans 17 amino acids. CDR3 in DNA: TGCGCCAGCAGCTTGGGGGAGGGAGGGGACAGGCTTTTCGGGCAGTACTTC. This translates into CASSLGEGGDRLFGQYF. Full variable domain (outside the CDR3, taken from reference TRBV5-1 and TRBJ2-7): KAGVTQTPRYLIKTRGQQVTLSCSPISGHRSVSWYQQTPGQGLQFLFEYFSETQRNKGNFPGRFSGRQFSNSRSEMNVSTLELGDSALYLCASSLGEGGDRLFGQYFGPGTRLTVT.

The genes are TRBV7-2 and TRBJ1-2; TRBD1 agrees at 9 bases. This CDR3 has 13 residues. V shed 6 bases and J 6 bases; nucleotides not matched to a gene: 5. CDR1 is SGHTA, CDR2 FQGNSA, per germline. CDR3 in amino acids: CASRRTGADGYTF. In nucleotides, the CDR3 is TGTGCCAGCAGACGGACAGGGGCGGATGGCTACACCTTC. The full variable domain, rest sourced from reference TRBV7-2 and TRBJ1-2, is GAGVSQSPSNKVTEKGKDVELRCDPISGHTALYWYRQSLGQGLEFLIYFQGNSAPDKSGLPSDRFSAERTGGSVSTLTIQRTQQEDSAVYLCASRRTGADGYTFGSGTRLTVV.

In its sample, this clone ranks as medium-sized. The chain couples TRBV4-2 to TRBJ1-1, with D maybe TRBD1 (5 bases). The V gene lost 0 bases and the J gene lost 5 bases, with 16 bases spanning the gap. There are 16 residues in the CDR3. The germline CDR1 and CDR2 sequences are LGHNA and YNFKEQ. The CDR3 loop is CASSQDPTAKITEAFF. The CDR3 DNA is TGTGCCAGCAGCCAAGATCCGACAGCGAAGATAACTGAAGCTTTCTTT.

V usage is TRBV19 and J usage is TRBJ2-4; D gene ambiguous. Between the trimmed V and J ends, which lost 1 base and 0 bases, there was a span of 7 bases. The CDR3 consists of 15 residues. Germline assignment: CDR1 LNHDA and CDR2 SQIVND (reference sequence). Here the CDR3 reads CASSIGQLAKNIQYF. In nucleotides, the CDR3 is TGTGCCAGTAGTATAGGCCAACTAGCCAAAAACATTCAGTACTTC.

The chain recombines TRBV18 with TRBJ2-1; D may be TRBD2 (6 bases). V shed 3 bases and J shed 7 bases, with 22 bases lying between them. The V gene's germline CDR1 is KGHSH and CDR2 LQKENI. The CDR3 runs to 17 residues. The CDR3 nucleotides are TGTGCCAGCTCACCCACCGATCATCTCGAGGAGGGTAATGAGCAGTTCTTC. Translated: CASSPTDHLEEGNEQFF. Variable domain in full (rest from reference TRBV18 and TRBJ2-1): NAGVMQNPRHLVRRRGQEARLRCSPMKGHSHVYWYRQLPEEGLKFMVYLQKENIIDESGMPKERFSAEFPKEGPSILRIQQVVRGDSAAYFCASSPTDHLEEGNEQFFGPGTRLTVL.

The rearrangement uses TRBV7-9 and TRBJ1-4; the D is unclear. Trimming removed 1 base at V and 4 bases at J, with 16 bases between. Germline assignment: CDR1 SEHNR and CDR2 FQNEAQ (reference sequence). The CDR3 is made up of 17 amino acids. The CDR3 here is CASSLEVLPGGNEKLFF. The DNA of the CDR3 is TGTGCCAGCAGCTTAGAGGTCCTCCCTGGAGGTAATGAAAAACTGTTTTTT.

For the CDR3, the DNA is TGTGCCAGCAGTTTTCATTACAGGGGGACCTACAATGAGCAGTTCTTC. It specifies CASSFHYRGTYNEQFF. The chain couples TRBV28 to TRBJ2-1; 8 bases align to TRBD1. The CDR3 has 16 amino acids. The junction had 6 bases not matched to a gene; V was cut back by 3 bases and J by 2 bases. From germline, CDR1 is MDHEN and CDR2 SYDVKM.

J is TRBJ2-1 and V is TRBV19; 9 nucleotides agree with TRBD1. Trimming at V came to 9 bases and at J to 3 bases, leaving 6 bases not matched to a gene. This CDR3 spans 14 amino acids. Germline-derived CDR1 and CDR2 are LNHDA and SQIVND (reference sequence). DNA of the CDR3: TGTGCCAGCTCCTCGGGACAGGGCTACAATGAGCAGTTCTTC. Protein: CASSSGQGYNEQFF.

Remarks on this clone: The junction departs from germline at one end; a sequencing error may be responsible. This chain links TRBV28 with TRBJ1-6; TRBD1 matches 7 bases. Germline V gene lookup returns CDR1 MDHEN and CDR2 SYDVKM. The CDR3 contains 13 residues. CDR3 in DNA: TGTGCCAGCAGTTTACTTCGGGACAGCCCCGGGGGATTT. This encodes CASSLLRDSPGGF. The whole variable domain, filled in from reference TRBV28 and TRBJ1-6, reads DVKVTQSSRYLVKRTGEKVFLECVQDMDHENMFWYRQDPGLGLRLIYFSYDVKMKEKGDIPEGYSVSREKKERFSLILESASTNQTSMYLCASSLLRDSPGGFGNGTRLTVT.

The chain recombines TRBV6-6 with TRBJ1-1; possible D gene TRBD1, 6 bases. The CDR3 is made up of 13 amino acids. Trimming took off 2 bases at V and 4 bases at J, with 8 bases between the two ends. CDR1 and CDR2 (germline): MNHNY, SVGAGI (reference sequence). CDR3 coding DNA: TGTGCCAGCAGTTACACACAGGGCACTGAAGCTTTCTTT. It specifies CASSYTQGTEAFF.

The chain carries TRBV28 and TRBJ1-1; D not certain. Germline V gene data show CDR1 as MDHEN and CDR2 as SYDVKM. Trimming removed 5 bases from V and 5 bases from J, with 18 bases in between. The CDR3 covers 15 residues. CDR3 sequence reads: CASSHFSYLRTEAFF. In DNA form, the CDR3 reads TGTGCCAGCAGTCATTTTAGCTACCTGAGGACTGAAGCTTTCTTT.